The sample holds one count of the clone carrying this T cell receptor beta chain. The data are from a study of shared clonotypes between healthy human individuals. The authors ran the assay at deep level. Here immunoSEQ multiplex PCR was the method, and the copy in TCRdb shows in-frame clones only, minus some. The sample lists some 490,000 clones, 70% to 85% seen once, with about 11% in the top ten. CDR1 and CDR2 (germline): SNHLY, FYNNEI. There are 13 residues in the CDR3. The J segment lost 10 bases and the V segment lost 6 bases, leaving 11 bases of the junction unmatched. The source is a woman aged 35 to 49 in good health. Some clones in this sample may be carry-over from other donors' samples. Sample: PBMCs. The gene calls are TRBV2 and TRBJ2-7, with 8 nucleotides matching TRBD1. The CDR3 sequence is CASRLRTGQYQYF. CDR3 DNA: TGTGCCAGCAGATTACGGACAGGGCAGTATCAGTACTTC.